The rows below give T cell receptor beta chains drawn from one sample of a study of T cell changes during pregnancy in multiple sclerosis. Libraries were prepared by immunoSEQ multiplex PCR; TCRdb keeps only in-frame clonotypes and omits some of them. The profile shows tens of thousands of clones, approximately 93% of them singletons. Source: peripheral blood, taken in the second trimester of pregnancy. These receptor sequences come from a female donor in good health, enrolled as a control in a pregnancy study. CDR3s include the opening cysteine and the closing phenylalanine or tryptophan. The D gene is left open where the match is weak. A row's size may be missing; if present it is once, few, many or a size class.

clone_size: -; j_call: TRBJ2-7; v_call: TRBV9; d_call: TRBD1; cdr3_aa: CASSPGQSYEQYF; cdr3_nt: TGTGCCAGCAGCCCGGGACAGAGCTACGAGCAGTACTTC
clone_size: -; j_call: TRBJ1-5; v_call: TRBV7-2; d_call: TRBD1; cdr3_aa: CASSLALGQRTGAGQPQHF; cdr3_nt: TGTGCCAGCAGCTTAGCGCTCGGACAGCGGACAGGGGCAGGTCAGCCCCAGCATTTT
clone_size: -; j_call: TRBJ1-2; v_call: TRBV5-5; d_call: TRBD1; cdr3_aa: CASSELPTGSYGYTF; cdr3_nt: TGTGCCAGCAGCGAACTACCGACAGGGTCCTATGGCTACACCTTC
clone_size: -; j_call: TRBJ1-4; v_call: TRBV4-1; d_call: -; cdr3_aa: CASSDGEVRPLEEKLFF; cdr3_nt: TGCGCCAGCAGCGATGGGGAGGTAAGACCTCTTGAAGAAAAACTGTTTTTT
clone_size: -; j_call: TRBJ1-4; v_call: TRBV2; d_call: -; cdr3_aa: CASSLQGATNEKLFF; cdr3_nt: TGTGCCAGCAGTTTACAGGGAGCAACTAATGAAAAACTGTTTTTT
clone_size: -; j_call: TRBJ2-5; v_call: TRBV6-5; d_call: TRBD2; cdr3_aa: CASSSTSGKGETQYF; cdr3_nt: TGTGCCAGCAGTTCGACTAGCGGGAAGGGAGAGACCCAGTACTTC
clone_size: -; j_call: TRBJ2-1; v_call: TRBV4-1; d_call: -; cdr3_aa: CASSQAWPGDNEQFF; cdr3_nt: TGCGCCAGCAGCCAAGCGTGGCCGGGGGACAATGAGCAGTTCTTC
clone_size: -; j_call: TRBJ1-5; v_call: TRBV6-5; d_call: -; cdr3_aa: CASATGYNQPQHF; cdr3_nt: TGTGCCAGTGCGACAGGCTACAATCAGCCCCAGCATTTT
clone_size: -; j_call: TRBJ2-6; v_call: TRBV30; d_call: -; cdr3_aa: CAWRGAGANVLTF; cdr3_nt: TGTGCCTGGAGAGGAGCTGGGGCCAACGTCCTGACTTTC
clone_size: -; j_call: TRBJ2-7; v_call: TRBV19; d_call: TRBD1; cdr3_aa: CASSYAGTGSYEQYF; cdr3_nt: TGTGCCAGTAGCTACGCCGGGACAGGGTCCTACGAGCAGTACTTC
clone_size: -; j_call: TRBJ1-6; v_call: TRBV2; d_call: -; cdr3_aa: CASQEGYNSPLHF; cdr3_nt: TGTGCCAGCCAGGAGGGATATAATTCACCCCTCCACTTT
clone_size: -; j_call: TRBJ2-6; v_call: TRBV2; d_call: -; cdr3_aa: CASSSTGGSGANVLTF; cdr3_nt: TGTGCCAGCAGTTCGACAGGCGGCTCTGGGGCCAACGTCCTGACTTTC
clone_size: once; j_call: TRBJ2-1; v_call: TRBV5-6; d_call: -; cdr3_aa: CASSQGQLNEQFF; cdr3_nt: TGTGCCAGCAGCCAGGGACAATTGAATGAGCAGTTCTTC
clone_size: -; j_call: TRBJ2-7; v_call: TRBV11-1; d_call: -; cdr3_aa: CASSFRAGPTRNYEQYF; cdr3_nt: TGTGCCAGCAGCTTCCGGGCAGGGCCAACCCGTAACTACGAGCAGTACTTC
clone_size: -; j_call: TRBJ2-7; v_call: TRBV4-1; d_call: -; cdr3_aa: CASSAGNGLTRGQYF; cdr3_nt: TGCGCCAGCAGCGCAGGAAATGGACTTACCCGCGGGCAGTACTTC
clone_size: -; j_call: TRBJ1-1; v_call: TRBV28; d_call: -; cdr3_aa: CASSLWSRREGNTEAFF; cdr3_nt: TGTGCCAGCAGTTTATGGTCTCGTAGGGAGGGGAACACTGAAGCTTTCTTT
clone_size: -; j_call: TRBJ2-3; v_call: TRBV10-3; d_call: -; cdr3_aa: CAISGTVSTDTQYF; cdr3_nt: TGTGCCATCAGTGGGACAGTCAGCACAGATACGCAGTATTTT
clone_size: -; j_call: TRBJ2-7; v_call: TRBV10-3; d_call: TRBD1; cdr3_aa: CAISRDRGYEQYF; cdr3_nt: TGTGCCATCTCCCGGGACAGGGGCTACGAGCAGTACTTC
clone_size: few; j_call: TRBJ1-1; v_call: TRBV4-1; d_call: -; cdr3_aa: CASSRTGENTEAFF; cdr3_nt: TGCGCCAGCAGTCGCACCGGAGAGAACACTGAAGCTTTCTTT
clone_size: -; j_call: TRBJ2-1; v_call: TRBV28; d_call: -; cdr3_aa: CASSWAGLALGNEQFF; cdr3_nt: TGTGCCAGCAGTTGGGCAGGGCTAGCGTTAGGCAATGAGCAGTTCTTC
clone_size: -; j_call: TRBJ1-5; v_call: TRBV27; d_call: TRBD1; cdr3_aa: CASSPGDSYSNQPQHF; cdr3_nt: TGTGCCAGCAGTCCAGGGGACAGTTATAGCAATCAGCCCCAGCATTTT
clone_size: -; j_call: TRBJ2-3; v_call: TRBV5-4; d_call: TRBD2; cdr3_aa: CASSANTGLAVTDTQYF; cdr3_nt: TGTGCCAGCAGTGCAAATACGGGACTAGCGGTCACAGATACGCAGTATTTT
clone_size: -; j_call: TRBJ1-1; v_call: TRBV28; d_call: -; cdr3_aa: CASRNPRGNTEAFF; cdr3_nt: TGTGCCAGCAGGAACCCCAGGGGGAACACTGAAGCTTTCTTT
clone_size: -; j_call: TRBJ1-1; v_call: TRBV11-2; d_call: TRBD1; cdr3_aa: CASSETGVRDTEAFF; cdr3_nt: TGTGCCAGCAGCGAAACAGGGGTGAGAGACACTGAAGCTTTCTTT
clone_size: -; j_call: TRBJ1-1; v_call: TRBV28; d_call: -; cdr3_aa: CASRFTGSAEAFF; cdr3_nt: TGTGCCAGCAGATTTACAGGGAGTGCTGAAGCTTTCTTT
clone_size: -; j_call: TRBJ1-1; v_call: TRBV2; d_call: -; cdr3_aa: CASSERVLNTEAFF; cdr3_nt: TGTGCCAGCAGTGAGCGGGTACTGAACACTGAAGCTTTCTTT
clone_size: -; j_call: TRBJ1-4; v_call: TRBV5-1; d_call: TRBD1; cdr3_aa: CASSPLRGTTNEKLFF; cdr3_nt: TGCGCCAGCAGCCCACTCAGGGGGACAACTAATGAAAAACTGTTTTTT
clone_size: -; j_call: TRBJ1-1; v_call: TRBV5-6; d_call: -; cdr3_aa: CASSLPLTGNTEAFF; cdr3_nt: TGTGCCAGCAGCTTGCCCCTGACAGGGAACACTGAAGCTTTCTTT
clone_size: once; j_call: TRBJ2-7; v_call: TRBV4-1; d_call: -; cdr3_aa: CASSPRRANEQYF; cdr3_nt: TGCGCCAGCAGCCCTCGCAGGGCCAACGAGCAGTACTTC
clone_size: few; j_call: TRBJ2-1; v_call: TRBV19; d_call: TRBD2; cdr3_aa: CAAGGDEQFF; cdr3_nt: TGTGCGGCCGGGGGGGATGAGCAGTTCTTC
clone_size: -; j_call: TRBJ2-5; v_call: TRBV7-2; d_call: -; cdr3_aa: CASSLVGGGETQYF; cdr3_nt: TGTGCCAGCAGCTTAGTTGGCGGCGGAGAGACCCAGTACTTC